Listed below are T cell receptor beta chains from one sample, sequenced in a study of T cells in localized non-small cell lung cancer. The assay was immunoSEQ multiplex PCR, and TCRdb's table has in-frame clones only and misses some. The sample consists of approximately 590 clones, around 25% of them appearing once. Sequencing used lung tumor tissue, obtained before any cancer treatment. Receptors were obtained from a male donor at least 60 years old with stage II lung adenocarcinoma. CDR3s include the opening cysteine and the closing phenylalanine or tryptophan.

TRBV11-3	TRBJ1-1	CASSFVGGNTEAFF
TRBV6-1	TRBJ1-3	CASSEALKLNSGNTIYF
TRBV18	TRBJ2-6	CASSSSAVPGANVLTF
TRBV19	TRBJ2-3	CASSIVAGGDDTQYF
TRBV6-8	TRBJ1-2	CASSEYVGGYTF
TRBV5-1	TRBJ1-1	CASSSQGANTEAFF
TRBV6-8	TRBJ1-3	CASSYSASPGNTIYF
TRBV4-1	TRBJ2-3	CASSQEPRGTDTQYF
TRBV11-3	TRBJ2-1	CASSSLAGGPLNEQFF
TRBV14	TRBJ2-1	CASSTLAGGLNEQFF
TRBV5-1	TRBJ2-3	CASSLASAGQLFHTQYF
TRBV6-8	TRBJ1-1	CASSYRRSTEAFF
TRBV19	TRBJ2-3	CASSREGRYTDTQYF
TRBV5-1	TRBJ2-2	CASSKGGAGGVAGELFF
TRBV11-3	TRBJ1-6	CASSLSDKFNSPLHF
TRBV6-8	TRBJ2-7	CASSPDRGRLSEQYF
TRBV6-8	TRBJ1-1	CASSGTGTGSPEAFF
TRBV9	TRBJ2-6	CASSVTSGGASGANVLTF
TRBV6-8	TRBJ1-1	CASSYSFQGPNTEAFF
TRBV23-1	TRBJ2-6	CASRPCGKGPGTGANVLTF